This T cell receptor beta chain was recovered during a study of CD4 T cells in relation to SARS-CoV-2 and coronaviruses. Study in general: Of the patients, 7 or 8 were male, a few female, two Hispanic.

Study findings and constraints: SARS-CoV-2-driven expansion was significantly weaker in crossreactive than monoreactive clones. In around 60% of donors, memory CD4+ clonotypes crossrecognized SARS-CoV-2 and at least one common cold coronavirus spike.

Between the trimmed V and J ends, which lost 5 bases and 5 bases, there was a span of 26 bases. Germline lookup yields CDR1 SGHTA and CDR2 FQGNSA. This CDR3 has 18 residues. Profiling relied on immunoSEQ multiplex PCR, and the TCRdb table lists in-frame clones only, not all of them. The sample has 30,000 to 45,000 clones, more than 75% seen once. About this clone: Its matching antigen is unknown.

The specimen sequenced was memory CD4+ T cells from PBMCs. The clonotype was recovered from an adult with COVID-19. The V call is TRBV7-2, the J call TRBJ2-3; TRBD1 or TRBD2 may be the D gene (6 bases each). CDR3 in DNA: TGTGCCAGCAGCCCCGGACGGCGGGGCCGCCAGGGGAGAGATACGCAGTATTTT. Residues: CASSPGRRGRQGRDTQYF.